This T cell receptor beta chain was sequenced in a study of OX40 agonist ivuxolimab in advanced cancers. The overall study: Partial responses were seen in three patients, one with hepatocellular carcinoma and two with cutaneous melanoma.

Assay: immunoSEQ multiplex PCR; the TCRdb copy retains only in-frame clones and omits some. The data hold 150,000 to 190,000 clones, with 90% to 95% observed a single time. The CDR3 length is 15 residues. In germline, CDR1 is LNHDA, CDR2 SQIVND (reference sequence). Trimming removed 3 bases at V and 0 bases at J, with 9 bases between. The clonotype was recovered from an adult with an advanced solid tumor such as melanoma, head and neck, liver or kidney cancer. The sample consisted of CD4+ or CD8+ T cells sorted from blood, taken in a trial of the OX40 agonist ivuxolimab. The chain uses TRBV19 and TRBJ1-3; D is unresolved. CDR3 residues: CASSIRESSGNTIYF. The CDR3 DNA follows: TGTGCCAGTAGTATCCGGGAGAGCTCTGGAAACACCATATATTTT.